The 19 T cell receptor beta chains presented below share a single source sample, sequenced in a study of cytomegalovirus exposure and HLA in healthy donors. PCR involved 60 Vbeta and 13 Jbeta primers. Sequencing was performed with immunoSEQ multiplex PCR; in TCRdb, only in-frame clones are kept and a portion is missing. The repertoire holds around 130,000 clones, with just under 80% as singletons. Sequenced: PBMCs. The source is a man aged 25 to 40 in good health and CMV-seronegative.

The CDR3 sequence is CAWVNSGANVLTF. CDR3 nucleotide sequence: TGTGCCTGGGTTAACTCTGGGGCCAACGTCCTGACTTTC. The chain is built from TRBV30 and TRBJ2-6; D unclear. V was pared by 5 bases and J by 0 bases, with 5 bases between. Germline loops: CDR1 GTSNPN, CDR2 SVGIG (reference sequence). The CDR3 totals 13 residues.

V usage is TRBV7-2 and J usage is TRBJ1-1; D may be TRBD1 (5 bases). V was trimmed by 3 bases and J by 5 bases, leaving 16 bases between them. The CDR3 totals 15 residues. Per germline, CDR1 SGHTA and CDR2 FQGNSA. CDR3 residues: CASSFLGARVTEAFF. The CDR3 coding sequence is TGTGCCAGCAGCTTTTTAGGGGCAAGGGTAACTGAAGCTTTCTTT.

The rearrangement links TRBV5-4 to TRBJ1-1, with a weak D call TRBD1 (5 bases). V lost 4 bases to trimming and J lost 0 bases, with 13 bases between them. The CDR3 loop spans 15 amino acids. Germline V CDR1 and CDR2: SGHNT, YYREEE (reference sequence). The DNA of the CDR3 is TGTGCCAGCAGCAGTATGGGGGGAGTGAACACTGAAGCTTTCTTT. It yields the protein CASSSMGGVNTEAFF.

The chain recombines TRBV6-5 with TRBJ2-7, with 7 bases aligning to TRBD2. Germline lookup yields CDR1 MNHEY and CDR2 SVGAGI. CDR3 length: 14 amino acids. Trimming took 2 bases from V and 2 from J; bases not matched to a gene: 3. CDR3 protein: CASSYGGVAYEQYF. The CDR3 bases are TGTGCCAGCAGTTACGGGGGGGTGGCCTACGAGCAGTACTTC.

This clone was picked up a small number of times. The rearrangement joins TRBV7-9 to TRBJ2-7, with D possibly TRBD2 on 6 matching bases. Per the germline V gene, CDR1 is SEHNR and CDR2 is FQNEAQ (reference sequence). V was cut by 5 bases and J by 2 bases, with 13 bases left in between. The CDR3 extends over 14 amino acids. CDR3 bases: TGTGCCAGCAGCGGGGGGAGAGGCCCCTACGAGCAGTACTTC. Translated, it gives CASSGGRGPYEQYF.

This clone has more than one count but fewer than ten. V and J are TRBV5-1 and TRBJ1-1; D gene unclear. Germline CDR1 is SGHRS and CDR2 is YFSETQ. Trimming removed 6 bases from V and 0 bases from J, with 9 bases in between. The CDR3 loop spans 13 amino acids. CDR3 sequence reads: CASKVALNTEAFF. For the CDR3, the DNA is TGCGCCAGCAAAGTAGCTTTGAACACTGAAGCTTTCTTT.

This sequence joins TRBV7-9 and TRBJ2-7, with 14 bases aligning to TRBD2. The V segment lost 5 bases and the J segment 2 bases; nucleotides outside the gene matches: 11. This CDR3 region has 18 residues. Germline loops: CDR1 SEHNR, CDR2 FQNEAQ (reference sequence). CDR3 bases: TGTGCCAGCAGCCAAACCCCTATGACTAGCGGGAGGGCCTACGAGCAGTACTTC. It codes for CASSQTPMTSGRAYEQYF.

Here the CDR3 DNA reads TGTGCCAGCAGCAAAACTAGCGGGGGGGCACACCGCACAGATACGCAGTATTTT. It is translated as CASSKTSGGAHRTDTQYF. The gene calls are TRBV7-9 and TRBJ2-3; 13 nucleotides line up with TRBD2. Trimming removed 5 bases from V and 1 base from J; junction bases left unmatched: 9. The germline V gene encodes CDR1 SEHNR and CDR2 FQNEAQ (reference sequence). The CDR3 sequence is 18 residues long.

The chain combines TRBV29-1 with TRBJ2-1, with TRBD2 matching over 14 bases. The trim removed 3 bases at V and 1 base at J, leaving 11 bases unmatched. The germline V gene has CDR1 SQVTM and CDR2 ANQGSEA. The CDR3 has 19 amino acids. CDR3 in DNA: TGCAGCGTTGAGGACGCGCCGGGACTAGCGGGGGCTTCCTACAATGAGCAGTTCTTC. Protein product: CSVEDAPGLAGASYNEQFF.

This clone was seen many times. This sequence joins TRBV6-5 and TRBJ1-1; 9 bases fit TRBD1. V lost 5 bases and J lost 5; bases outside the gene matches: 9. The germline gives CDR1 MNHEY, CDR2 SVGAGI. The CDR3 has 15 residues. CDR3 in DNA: TGTGCCAGCAGTGGAAGGACAGGGGCTGGGACTGAAGCTTTCTTT. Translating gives CASSGRTGAGTEAFF.

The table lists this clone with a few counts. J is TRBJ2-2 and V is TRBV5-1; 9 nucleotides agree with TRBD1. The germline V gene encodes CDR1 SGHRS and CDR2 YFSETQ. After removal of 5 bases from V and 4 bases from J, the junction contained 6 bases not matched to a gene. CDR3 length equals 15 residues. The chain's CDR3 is CASRTGGSGTGELFF. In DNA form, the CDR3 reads TGCGCCAGCAGAACAGGGGGCTCGGGCACCGGGGAGCTGTTTTTT.

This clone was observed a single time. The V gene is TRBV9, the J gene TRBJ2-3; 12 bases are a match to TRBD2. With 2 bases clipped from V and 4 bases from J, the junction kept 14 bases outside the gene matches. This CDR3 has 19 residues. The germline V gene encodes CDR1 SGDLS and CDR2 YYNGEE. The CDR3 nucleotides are TGTGCCAGCAGCGTCTCAAACAACCTAGCGGGAGGGCCATCAGATACGCAGTATTTT. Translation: CASSVSNNLAGGPSDTQYF.

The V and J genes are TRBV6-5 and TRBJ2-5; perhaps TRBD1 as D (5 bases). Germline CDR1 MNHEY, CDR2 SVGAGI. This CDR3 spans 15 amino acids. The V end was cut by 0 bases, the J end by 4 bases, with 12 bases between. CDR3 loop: CASSYSAGRGETQYF. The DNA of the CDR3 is TGTGCCAGCAGTTACTCGGCAGGGCGCGGAGAGACCCAGTACTTC.

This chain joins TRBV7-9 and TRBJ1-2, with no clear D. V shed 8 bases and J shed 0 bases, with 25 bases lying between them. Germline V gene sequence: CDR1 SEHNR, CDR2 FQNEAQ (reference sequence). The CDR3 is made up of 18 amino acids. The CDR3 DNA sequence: TGTGCCAGCGGAGGAATTTCGGAGGGCACCGTTACTAACTATGGCTACACCTTC. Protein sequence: CASGGISEGTVTNYGYTF.

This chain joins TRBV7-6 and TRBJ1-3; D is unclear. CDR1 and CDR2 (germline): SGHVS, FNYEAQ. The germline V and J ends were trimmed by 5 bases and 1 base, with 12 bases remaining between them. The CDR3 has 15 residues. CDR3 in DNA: TGTGCCAGCAGCCAAGCATACGGGTCTGGAAACACCATATATTTT. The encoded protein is CASSQAYGSGNTIYF.

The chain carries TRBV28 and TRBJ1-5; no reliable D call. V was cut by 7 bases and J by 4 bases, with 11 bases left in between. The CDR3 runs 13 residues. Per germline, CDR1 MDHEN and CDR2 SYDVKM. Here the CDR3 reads CASNHRGNQPQHF. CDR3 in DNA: TGTGCCAGCAATCATCGCGGTAATCAGCCCCAGCATTTT.

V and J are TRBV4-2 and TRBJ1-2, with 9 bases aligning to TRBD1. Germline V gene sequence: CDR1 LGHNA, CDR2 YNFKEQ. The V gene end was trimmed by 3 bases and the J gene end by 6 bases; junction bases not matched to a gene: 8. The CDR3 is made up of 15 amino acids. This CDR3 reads CASSQGDREINGYTF. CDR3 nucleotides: TGTGCCAGCAGCCAGGGGGACAGGGAGATAAATGGCTACACCTTC.

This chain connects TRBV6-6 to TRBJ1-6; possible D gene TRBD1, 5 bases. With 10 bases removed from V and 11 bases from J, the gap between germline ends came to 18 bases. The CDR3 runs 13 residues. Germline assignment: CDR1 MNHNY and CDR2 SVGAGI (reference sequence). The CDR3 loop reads CATLPQGLAPLHF. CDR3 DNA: TGTGCCACGCTACCCCAGGGTTTAGCACCCCTCCACTTT.

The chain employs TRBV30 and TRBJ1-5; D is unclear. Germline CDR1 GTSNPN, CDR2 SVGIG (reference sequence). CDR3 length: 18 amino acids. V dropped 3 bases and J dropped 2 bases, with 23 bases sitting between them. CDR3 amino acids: CAWRIRRADVMGNQPQHF. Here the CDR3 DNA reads TGTGCCTGGAGGATCCGGAGGGCAGACGTAATGGGCAATCAGCCCCAGCATTTT.